These T cell receptor beta chains were read from a single sample in a study of Ad26.COV2.S vaccination and SARS-CoV-2 variants. Repertoires were generated with immunoSEQ multiplex PCR, while TCRdb's copy carries only in-frame clones and drops some. The table includes around 300,000 clones, about 85% detected once. The sequencing here drew on peripheral blood, taken in a trial of Ad26.COV2.S vaccine versus placebo. The receptor source for this set is a person aged 18-60 years who received the Ad26.COV2.S COVID-19 vaccine or a placebo. CDR3s include the opening cysteine and the closing phenylalanine or tryptophan. The order of the fields is D gene, V gene, clone size, J gene, CDR3 DNA, CDR3 protein. D genes are given only for firm matches. Expanded clones are given a class, and other clones once, few, many or no size at all.

D gene: .; V gene: TRBV3-1/TRBV3-2; clone size: .; J gene: TRBJ2-1; CDR3 DNA: TGTGCCAGCAGCCACTCCCGGGCCGGAGCTATGTTCTTC; CDR3 protein: CASSHSRAGAMFF
D gene: TRBD1; V gene: TRBV5-1; clone size: .; J gene: TRBJ1-5; CDR3 DNA: TGCGCCAGCAGTCACGGACAGGGAGGTCAGCCCCAGCATTTT; CDR3 protein: CASSHGQGGQPQHF
D gene: TRBD1; V gene: TRBV7-2; clone size: .; J gene: TRBJ2-3; CDR3 DNA: TGTGCCAGCAGCTCATCGACAGGGGGGAATACGCAGTATTTT; CDR3 protein: CASSSSTGGNTQYF
D gene: .; V gene: TRBV15; clone size: .; J gene: TRBJ2-3; CDR3 DNA: TGTGCCACCAGCAGAGATCTAGTGGGTACGCAGTATTTT; CDR3 protein: CATSRDLVGTQYF
D gene: TRBD1; V gene: TRBV28; clone size: .; J gene: TRBJ2-5; CDR3 DNA: TGTGCCAGCTTCCCTCCCACCCAAGCAGGGGGCGGAGAGACCCAGTACTTC; CDR3 protein: CASFPPTQAGGGETQYF
D gene: TRBD1; V gene: TRBV5-6; clone size: .; J gene: TRBJ1-2; CDR3 DNA: TGTGCCAGCAGCTTGGTCACAGGGGCTGGCTATGGCTACACCTTC; CDR3 protein: CASSLVTGAGYGYTF
D gene: .; V gene: TRBV14; clone size: .; J gene: TRBJ1-1; CDR3 DNA: TGTGCCAGCAGCCAAGTGAGGAACACTGAAGCTTTCTTT; CDR3 protein: CASSQVRNTEAFF
D gene: .; V gene: TRBV28; clone size: .; J gene: TRBJ2-3; CDR3 DNA: TGTGCCAGCAGTTCCCCGTCCACAGATACGCAGTATTTT; CDR3 protein: CASSSPSTDTQYF
D gene: .; V gene: TRBV9; clone size: few; J gene: TRBJ2-7; CDR3 DNA: TGTGCCAGCAGCGCAAACACAGGGCGCTACGAGCAGTACTTC; CDR3 protein: CASSANTGRYEQYF
D gene: .; V gene: TRBV21-1; clone size: .; J gene: TRBJ2-1; CDR3 DNA: TGTGCCAGCAAAGTGGTCCCAAAAAAGTACAATGAGCAGTTCTTC; CDR3 protein: CASKVVPKKYNEQFF
D gene: .; V gene: TRBV6-4; clone size: .; J gene: TRBJ1-1; CDR3 DNA: TGTGCCAGCAGTGTGTCCATCAACACTGAAGCTTTCTTT; CDR3 protein: CASSVSINTEAFF
D gene: .; V gene: TRBV23-1; clone size: .; J gene: TRBJ1-1; CDR3 DNA: TGCGCCAGCAGTCGTGTCAGGGTTCAAAACACTGAAGCTTTCTTT; CDR3 protein: CASSRVRVQNTEAFF
D gene: TRBD2; V gene: TRBV6-4; clone size: few; J gene: TRBJ2-5; CDR3 DNA: TGTGCCAGCAGTGACTCGACTGGGGGGGTGGAGACCCAGTACTTC; CDR3 protein: CASSDSTGGVETQYF
D gene: .; V gene: TRBV30; clone size: .; J gene: TRBJ2-3; CDR3 DNA: TGTGCCTGGAGTTCAAGGTCCCCTGATACGCAGTATTTT; CDR3 protein: CAWSSRSPDTQYF
D gene: .; V gene: TRBV9; clone size: .; J gene: TRBJ2-1; CDR3 DNA: TGTGCCAGCAGTCAATACAATGAGCAGTTCTTC; CDR3 protein: CASSQYNEQFF
D gene: TRBD1; V gene: TRBV6-5; clone size: few; J gene: TRBJ1-3; CDR3 DNA: TGTGCCAGCAGCCAGGGACAGCTCGGAGGAAACACCATATATTTT; CDR3 protein: CASSQGQLGGNTIYF
D gene: .; V gene: TRBV20-1; clone size: .; J gene: TRBJ1-1; CDR3 DNA: TGCAGTGCCAACAGGGAAACTGAAGCTTTCTTT; CDR3 protein: CSANRETEAFF
D gene: .; V gene: TRBV4-2; clone size: .; J gene: TRBJ2-1; CDR3 DNA: TGTGCCAGCAGCCAGGAACTTACGGGGGCTGGAGGCAATGAGCAGTTCTTC; CDR3 protein: CASSQELTGAGGNEQFF
D gene: .; V gene: TRBV28; clone size: .; J gene: TRBJ2-3; CDR3 DNA: TGTGCCAGCAGTTCCCATCCCGGAACGCAGTATTTT; CDR3 protein: CASSSHPGTQYF
D gene: .; V gene: TRBV6-5; clone size: once; J gene: TRBJ2-5; CDR3 DNA: TGTGCCAGCAGGTCCCCCTCGGGGACCCAGTACTTC; CDR3 protein: CASRSPSGTQYF
D gene: .; V gene: TRBV7-2; clone size: .; J gene: TRBJ1-2; CDR3 DNA: TGTGCCAGCAGCTTAGCGGCCGGACAGCACAACTATGGCTACACCTTC; CDR3 protein: CASSLAAGQHNYGYTF
D gene: .; V gene: TRBV15; clone size: .; J gene: TRBJ1-1; CDR3 DNA: TGTGCCACCAGCGGCACGGGGGCTTGGAACACTGAAGCTTTCTTT; CDR3 protein: CATSGTGAWNTEAFF
D gene: .; V gene: TRBV3-1/TRBV3-2; clone size: .; J gene: TRBJ1-2; CDR3 DNA: TGTGCCAGCAGCCCCGACCACGGTGCCGGCTATGGCTACACCTTC; CDR3 protein: CASSPDHGAGYGYTF
D gene: .; V gene: TRBV4-3; clone size: .; J gene: TRBJ1-1; CDR3 DNA: TGCGCCAGCAGCCAAGCTATTGGCCTGGGGACTGAAGCTTTCTTT; CDR3 protein: CASSQAIGLGTEAFF
D gene: .; V gene: TRBV7-9; clone size: .; J gene: TRBJ1-4; CDR3 DNA: TGTGCCAGCAGGTTCATGGGTGAAAAACTGTTTTTT; CDR3 protein: CASRFMGEKLFF
D gene: .; V gene: TRBV7-6; clone size: .; J gene: TRBJ2-3; CDR3 DNA: TGTGCCAGCGGCAGGGCCATCACAGATACGCAGTATTTT; CDR3 protein: CASGRAITDTQYF
D gene: TRBD1; V gene: TRBV18; clone size: .; J gene: TRBJ1-4; CDR3 DNA: TGTGCCAGCTCGCCGATCTCCGGGACAGGGGGAGAAAAACTGTTTTTT; CDR3 protein: CASSPISGTGGEKLFF
D gene: TRBD1; V gene: TRBV5-1; clone size: once; J gene: TRBJ2-2; CDR3 DNA: TGCGCCAGCAGCTGGACGGGGACAGGGGTCCCCCAGAACACCGGGGAGCTGTTTTTT; CDR3 protein: CASSWTGTGVPQNTGELFF
D gene: TRBD1; V gene: TRBV6-5; clone size: .; J gene: TRBJ1-5; CDR3 DNA: TGTGCCAGCAGTTACTCTACAGGGGATCAGCCCCAGCATTTT; CDR3 protein: CASSYSTGDQPQHF
D gene: .; V gene: TRBV28; clone size: .; J gene: TRBJ2-3; CDR3 DNA: TGTGCCAGCAGCCAAGAAGTTCGGACAGATACGCAGTATTTT; CDR3 protein: CASSQEVRTDTQYF
D gene: .; V gene: TRBV12-5; clone size: .; J gene: TRBJ1-1; CDR3 DNA: TGTGCTAGTGGCGGGTGGGGGACGGCTGAAGCTTTCTTT; CDR3 protein: CASGGWGTAEAFF
D gene: .; V gene: TRBV19; clone size: once; J gene: TRBJ2-3; CDR3 DNA: TGTGCCAGTACCCTCCGTGAGAGGGCAGATACGCAGTATTTT; CDR3 protein: CASTLRERADTQYF
D gene: .; V gene: TRBV7-2; clone size: .; J gene: TRBJ2-1; CDR3 DNA: TGTGCCAGCAGCTTAATCCTTTTGAGTGAGCAGTTCTTC; CDR3 protein: CASSLILLSEQFF
D gene: .; V gene: TRBV12-5; clone size: few; J gene: TRBJ1-6; CDR3 DNA: TGTGCTAGTGGTTTGGTAGGGACCAAGGCGAATTCACCCCTCCACTTT; CDR3 protein: CASGLVGTKANSPLHF
D gene: .; V gene: TRBV18; clone size: .; J gene: TRBJ2-3; CDR3 DNA: TGTGCCAGCTCACTCGACCTTAGCACAGATACGCAGTATTTT; CDR3 protein: CASSLDLSTDTQYF
D gene: .; V gene: TRBV7-3; clone size: .; J gene: TRBJ2-1; CDR3 DNA: TGTGCCAGCAGCTTGGGGGGACTCGAGCAGTTCTTC; CDR3 protein: CASSLGGLEQFF
D gene: TRBD1; V gene: TRBV7-9; clone size: .; J gene: TRBJ2-7; CDR3 DNA: TGTGCCAGCAGCATCGGTGCGACAGGGGAAACTTACGAGCAGTACTTC; CDR3 protein: CASSIGATGETYEQYF
D gene: .; V gene: TRBV2; clone size: .; J gene: TRBJ2-5; CDR3 DNA: TGTGCCAGCAGTATAACTTTATCCTCCCACAGAGGGGAGACCCAGTACTTC; CDR3 protein: CASSITLSSHRGETQYF
D gene: .; V gene: TRBV7-3; clone size: once; J gene: TRBJ2-1; CDR3 DNA: TGTGCCAGCAGCTTTCCAGCGGGCAATGAGCAGTTCTTC; CDR3 protein: CASSFPAGNEQFF
D gene: .; V gene: TRBV30; clone size: few; J gene: TRBJ1-3; CDR3 DNA: TGTGCCTGGAGCTCTGGAAACACCATATATTTT; CDR3 protein: CAWSSGNTIYF
D gene: TRBD2; V gene: TRBV7-6; clone size: .; J gene: TRBJ2-1; CDR3 DNA: TGTGCCAGCAGCTTAAATCTAGCGGGGGGGCTGGATGAGCAGTTCTTC; CDR3 protein: CASSLNLAGGLDEQFF
D gene: .; V gene: TRBV2; clone size: .; J gene: TRBJ2-1; CDR3 DNA: TGTGCCAGCCTTCGGGCCCCCTACAATGAGCAGTTCTTC; CDR3 protein: CASLRAPYNEQFF
D gene: .; V gene: TRBV7-9; clone size: .; J gene: TRBJ1-4; CDR3 DNA: TGTGCCAGCAGCAAACGGACCCATGAAAAACTGTTTTTT; CDR3 protein: CASSKRTHEKLFF
D gene: TRBD1; V gene: TRBV7-9; clone size: few; J gene: TRBJ2-7; CDR3 DNA: TGTGCCAGCAGCCCCCCCAAGGGACAGGGACTCTACGAGCAGTACTTC; CDR3 protein: CASSPPKGQGLYEQYF
D gene: TRBD1; V gene: TRBV11-2; clone size: .; J gene: TRBJ2-7; CDR3 DNA: TGTGCCAGCAGCATCCCAGGGGGCGGCGCTAGCGAGCAGTACTTC; CDR3 protein: CASSIPGGGASEQYF
D gene: .; V gene: TRBV30; clone size: .; J gene: TRBJ2-5; CDR3 DNA: TGTGCCTGGATCCGGGCAGGGATACAAGAGACCCAGTACTTC; CDR3 protein: CAWIRAGIQETQYF
D gene: TRBD1; V gene: TRBV6-5; clone size: .; J gene: TRBJ1-5; CDR3 DNA: TGTGCCTCAAACAGGGGGGTGAGAGGGGTTCAGCCCCAGCATTTT; CDR3 protein: CASNRGVRGVQPQHF
D gene: .; V gene: TRBV5-6; clone size: .; J gene: TRBJ2-3; CDR3 DNA: TGTGCCAGCAGACCCCAAGGGGGAAGGGATACGCAGTATTTT; CDR3 protein: CASRPQGGRDTQYF
D gene: .; V gene: TRBV20-1; clone size: .; J gene: TRBJ1-1; CDR3 DNA: TGCAGTGCTAGTAAAACGAACACTGAAGCTTTCTTT; CDR3 protein: CSASKTNTEAFF
D gene: .; V gene: TRBV28; clone size: .; J gene: TRBJ2-6; CDR3 DNA: TGTGCCAGCAGTTTAGGGGGCTCTGGGGCCAACGTCCTGACTTTC; CDR3 protein: CASSLGGSGANVLTF
D gene: .; V gene: TRBV7-9; clone size: many; J gene: TRBJ1-2; CDR3 DNA: TGTGCCAGCAGCTCCTCCCCTCCCCTGGGCTACACCTTC; CDR3 protein: CASSSSPPLGYTF
D gene: .; V gene: TRBV7-2; clone size: .; J gene: TRBJ1-6; CDR3 DNA: TGTGCCAGCAGCTTAGTGGCAGGGAGCCCCAATTCACCCCTCCACTTT; CDR3 protein: CASSLVAGSPNSPLHF
D gene: TRBD1; V gene: TRBV7-9; clone size: once; J gene: TRBJ1-1; CDR3 DNA: TGTGCCAGCAGCCTCACTGGACAGGGGGGCACTGAAGCTTTCTTT; CDR3 protein: CASSLTGQGGTEAFF